The clone carrying this T cell receptor (beta chain) was found a few times. TCRdb fed the RT-PCR reads into MiXCR, producing one record per CDR3 protein. The sample lists about 110,000 distinct CDR3 sequences, 35% occurring once. The V gene end was trimmed by 3 bases and the J gene end by 3 bases; junction bases not matched to a gene: 4. The germline V gene has CDR1 SGHDT and CDR2 YYEEEE. This CDR3 is built from 14 residues. These data belong to a study of patients and donors after allogeneic stem cell transplantation. The sequenced material came from blood, either unsorted or a sorted T cell fraction (not recorded which). The TCR originated in a human donor who was either an allogeneic HSCT recipient or a stem cell or donor lymphocyte infusion donor (not recorded which). It is not recorded whose cells these are; they may come from a transplant donor. This chain uses TRBV5-6 with TRBJ1-2; 8 bases are shared with TRBD1. The CDR3 DNA reads as TGTGCCAGCAGCTGGGGACAGGCTGACTATGGCTACACCTTC. Residues: CASSWGQADYGYTF.